This T cell receptor beta chain was identified in a study of cytomegalovirus exposure and HLA in healthy donors. This clone was seen once. Its specificity is unknown. The length of the CDR3 is 16 residues. The germline V gene encodes CDR1 MNHEY and CDR2 SVGAGI. With V trimmed by 0 bases and J by 0 bases, 3 bases remained unmatched. Primers for the PCR totalled 60 Vbeta and 13 Jbeta. TCRdb keeps only in-frame clones here, not all; method: immunoSEQ multiplex PCR. The sample lists some 190,000 clones, roughly 87% seen once, with 1% to 1.4% in the top ten. Overall study findings and caveats: The classifier reportedly diagnosed cytomegalovirus status with high specificity and sensitivity. It was assumed in the presence/absence analyses that sequencing depth was roughly uniform across donors.

J is TRBJ2-3 and V is TRBV6-5, with 7 positions matching TRBD2. Sequencing was performed on PBMCs. The origin of this receptor is a boy between 2 and 10 years old in good health and CMV-seronegative. The CDR3 loop reads CASSYSRGSSTDTQYF. CDR3 in DNA: TGTGCCAGCAGTTACTCGCGGGGGTCTAGCACAGATACGCAGTATTTT.